One sample yielded the 19 T cell receptor beta chains listed below, sequenced in a study of CD8+ T cells in alopecia areata. Following RNA extraction, reverse transcription yielded cDNA that acted as the sequencing template. Clones were read by immunoSEQ multiplex PCR, and TCRdb kept only the in-frame ones, dropping some. The sample shows over 250,000 clones, 50% to 75% of them seen only once. Indicated treatment: oral pan-JAK inhibitor, 5-10 mg twice daily. The sample here was CD4+ T cells sorted from blood, taken at roughly week 53, from a patient treated with tofacitinib. The receptors were sampled from a human donor with alopecia areata.

The chain joins TRBV30 to TRBJ1-5; tentatively, D is TRBD1 (6 bases). CDR3 length: 15 amino acids. The germline gives CDR1 GTSNPN, CDR2 SVGIG (reference sequence). The ends were cut back, 1 base at V and 0 bases at J, with 10 bases in the middle. Here the CDR3 reads CAWSGGQASNQPQHF. CDR3 in DNA: TGTGCCTGGAGTGGGGGACAAGCTAGCAATCAGCCCCAGCATTTT.

The rearrangement uses TRBV7-2 and TRBJ2-3, with no clear D. The CDR3 totals 13 residues. Per germline, CDR1 SGHTA and CDR2 FQGNSA. Trimming pared 1 base from V and 3 bases from J, leaving 5 bases between. CDR3: CASSLVQTDTQYF. The CDR3 DNA sequence: TGTGCCAGCAGCTTAGTACAGACAGATACGCAGTATTTT.

This clone appeared a few times. The chain uses TRBV15 and TRBJ2-5; D uncertain. The CDR3 extends over 15 amino acids. Trimming pared 1 base from V and 4 bases from J, leaving 13 bases between. Germline V gives CDR1 LNHNV, CDR2 YYDKDF (reference sequence). CDR3 region: CATSRAPGLGETQYF. The CDR3 DNA reads as TGTGCCACCAGCAGAGCCCCCGGGTTGGGAGAGACCCAGTACTTC. Supplemented by reference TRBV15 and TRBJ2-5, the full variable domain reads DAMVIQNPRYQVTQFGKPVTLSCSQTLNHNVMYWYQQKSSQAPKLLFHYYDKDFNNEADTPDNFQSRRPNTSFCFLDIRSPGLGDTAMYLCATSRAPGLGETQYFGPGTRLLVL.

This clone has just a few counts. The genes are TRBV6-5 and TRBJ2-7; 13 nucleotides line up with TRBD2. CDR1 is MNHEY, CDR2 SVGAGI, per germline. V lost 4 bases to trimming and J lost 5 bases; unmatched junction nucleotides: 5. This CDR3 is built from 15 residues. Written as DNA, the CDR3 is TGTGCCAGCAGTTCGGGACTAGCGGGGATGAACGAGCAGTACTTC. Protein: CASSSGLAGMNEQYF.

This clone has more than one count but fewer than ten. The rearrangement joins TRBV2 to TRBJ2-7; unclear D gene. The V end lost 6 bases, the J end lost 0 bases, and 12 bases lay between the germline ends. This CDR3 comprises 14 residues. Germline CDR1 is SNHLY and CDR2 is FYNNEI. CDR3 nucleotide sequence: TGTGCCAGCAGAGCGACGGCTAGCTCCTACGAGCAGTACTTC. Translation gives CASRATASSYEQYF. Full variable domain (missing parts from reference TRBV2 and TRBJ2-7): EPEVTQTPSHQVTQMGQEVILRCVPISNHLYFYWYRQILGQKVEFLVSFYNNEISEKSEIFDDQFSVERPDGSNFTLKIRSTKLEDSAMYFCASRATASSYEQYFGPGTRLTVT.

This clone was picked up a small number of times. This rearrangement joins TRBV2 to TRBJ2-7; D might be TRBD1 or TRBD2, each matching 5 bases. Germline CDR1 and CDR2: SNHLY and FYNNEI. This CDR3 contains 14 residues. The germline V and J ends were trimmed by 1 base and 2 bases, with 9 bases remaining between them. The CDR3 DNA follows: TGTGCCAGCAGTGAAGAACTAGGGGCCTACGAGCAGTACTTC. Translation: CASSEELGAYEQYF.

This clone was picked up a small number of times. The chain is built from TRBV13 and TRBJ1-6; 10 bases agree with TRBD1. CDR3 length equals 15 residues. The germline V gene encodes CDR1 PRHDT and CDR2 FYEKMQ (reference sequence). V gave up 3 bases and J gave up 8 bases; unmatched junction bases: 4. The CDR3 loop is CASSLGDRGYSPLHF. The CDR3 DNA is TGTGCCAGCAGCTTGGGGGACAGGGGTTATTCACCCCTCCACTTT.

This clone has just a few counts. This chain connects TRBV27 to TRBJ2-7, with 7 nucleotides matching TRBD1. The CDR3 is 14 residues long. Trimming at V came to 5 bases and at J to 3 bases, leaving 7 bases not matched to a gene. Germline CDR1 and CDR2: MNHEY and SMNVEV (reference sequence). CDR3 DNA: TGTGCCAGCAGTACGGACAGGAGGCTCTACGAGCAGTACTTC. This encodes CASSTDRRLYEQYF.

In DNA form, the CDR3 reads TGTGCCAGCAGTGAACCGACCGGAACCGGGGAGCTGTTTTTT. This codes for CASSEPTGTGELFF. This chain links TRBV25-1 with TRBJ2-2; D is unclear. This CDR3 region has 14 residues. V was cut by 2 bases and J by 5 bases, with 9 bases left in between. The germline V gene encodes CDR1 MGHDK and CDR2 SYGVNS. Full variable domain (outside the CDR3, taken from reference TRBV25-1 and TRBJ2-2): EADIYQTPRYLVIGTGKKITLECSQTMGHDKMYWYQQDPGMELHLIHYSYGVNSTEKGDLSSESTVSRIRTEHFPLTLESARPSHTSQYLCASSEPTGTGELFFGEGSRLTVL.

This clone was detected once. This rearrangement joins TRBV5-1 to TRBJ2-4; TRBD1 matches at 9 bases. Germline V lookup: CDR1 SGHRS, CDR2 YFSETQ. The ends lost 0 bases at V and 0 bases at J; junction bases unmatched: 10. There are 19 residues in the CDR3. The CDR3 DNA sequence: TGCGCCAGCAGCTTGGCCACCGGGACAGGGAGACTAGCCAAAAACATTCAGTACTTC. Residues: CASSLATGTGRLAKNIQYF.

The V and J genes are TRBV29-1 and TRBJ1-1, with D possibly being TRBD1 (6 bases). V lost 5 bases and J lost 0, with 13 bases in between. CDR1 SQVTM and CDR2 ANQGSEA come from the germline V gene. This CDR3 is 14 amino acids long. The CDR3 region is CSVQGHLMNTEAFF. CDR3 DNA: TGCAGCGTTCAGGGGCACCTCATGAACACTGAAGCTTTCTTT.

In regard to this clone: Other DNA sequences of this sample code for an identical CDR3. This chain joins TRBV30 and TRBJ1-3, with unresolved D. V was shortened by 0 bases and J by 1 base, with 7 bases between the two germline ends. CDR1 and CDR2 from the germline V gene are GTSNPN and SVGIG (reference sequence). The CDR3 spans 14 residues. CDR3 sequence reads: CAWSVLGSGNTIYF. The CDR3 nucleotides read TGTGCCTGGAGTGTACTGGGATCTGGAAACACCATATATTTT. The complete variable domain, with remaining parts taken from reference TRBV30 and TRBJ1-3, reads SQTIHQWPATLVQPVGSPLSLECTVEGTSNPNLYWYRQAAGRGLQLLFYSVGIGQISSEVPQNLSASRPQDRQFILSSKKLLLSDSGFYLCAWSVLGSGNTIYFGEGSWLTVV.

This clone was observed a few times. This chain joins TRBV11-2 and TRBJ1-2; 7 bases map to TRBD1. After removal of 5 bases from V and 4 bases from J, the junction contained 4 bases not matched to a gene. The CDR3 runs to 13 residues. CDR1 and CDR2 (germline): SGHAT, FQNNGV. CDR3 amino acids: CASSPGQSYGYTF. The CDR3 DNA sequence: TGTGCCAGCAGCCCGGGACAGAGCTATGGCTACACCTTC.

The chain has TRBV7-8 and TRBJ1-2, with D unclear. This CDR3 comprises 15 residues. CDR1 is SGHVS, CDR2 FQNEAQ, per germline. V lost 5 bases to trimming and J lost 3 bases, with 16 bases between them. The chain's CDR3 is CASSVRRADHYGYTF. Written as DNA, the CDR3 is TGTGCCAGCAGCGTCCGGAGGGCCGACCACTATGGCTACACCTTC. Full variable domain (rest looked up from reference TRBV7-8 and TRBJ1-2): GAGVSQSPRYKVAKRGQDVALRCDPISGHVSLFWYQQALGQGPEFLTYFQNEAQLDKSGLPSDRFFAERPEGSVSTLKIQRTQQEDSAVYLCASSVRRADHYGYTFGSGTRLTVV.

This clone was counted a single time. The V and J genes are TRBV18 and TRBJ2-7, with D hard to call. The CDR3 covers 12 residues. CDR1 is KGHSH, CDR2 LQKENI, per germline. V was cut by 5 bases and J by 3 bases, with 8 bases left in between. The CDR3 loop reads CASSSEDYEQYF. CDR3 in DNA: TGTGCCAGCTCATCAGAGGACTACGAGCAGTACTTC.

This clone has just a few counts. V gene TRBV7-9 combines with J gene TRBJ1-4; the D gene is possibly TRBD1 (6 bases). V dropped 2 bases and J dropped 4 bases, with 11 bases sitting between them. Germline CDR1 is SEHNR and CDR2 is FQNEAQ (reference sequence). The CDR3 consists of 15 residues. The CDR3 nucleotides read TGTGCCAGCAGCTTACTTCAGGGGAGTAATGAAAAACTGTTTTTT. Its translation is CASSLLQGSNEKLFF. The complete variable domain, with remaining parts taken from reference TRBV7-9 and TRBJ1-4, reads DTGVSQNPRHKITKRGQNVTFRCDPISEHNRLYWYRQTLGQGPEFLTYFQNEAQLEKSRLLSDRFSAERPKGSFSTLEIQRTEQGDSAMYLCASSLLQGSNEKLFFGSGTQLSVL.

The rearrangement links TRBV14 to TRBJ2-3; 12 bases agree with TRBD2. The ends lost 3 bases at V and 6 bases at J; junction bases unmatched: 4. The CDR3 extends over 15 amino acids. Germline lookup yields CDR1 SGHDN and CDR2 FVKESK. CDR3 DNA sequence: TGTGCCAGCAGCCAGACTAGCGGGGGTTGGGATACGCAGTATTTT. Translating gives CASSQTSGGWDTQYF.

The chain has TRBV30 and TRBJ2-2, with D hard to call. Germline V gives CDR1 GTSNPN, CDR2 SVGIG (reference sequence). The CDR3 contains 14 residues. Trimming pared 4 bases from V and 1 base from J, leaving 10 bases between. In DNA form, the CDR3 reads TGTGCCTGGATACGGCGTCAGAACACCGGGGAGCTGTTTTTT. Protein sequence: CAWIRRQNTGELFF.

The V gene is TRBV13, the J gene TRBJ2-7, with 9 bases matching TRBD2. The germline gives CDR1 PRHDT, CDR2 FYEKMQ (reference sequence). This CDR3 spans 15 amino acids. V dropped 5 bases and J dropped 2; count of bases not matched to a gene: 7. CDR3 loop: CASSPLAGAAYEQYF. The CDR3 DNA reads as TGTGCCAGCAGCCCGTTAGCGGGGGCCGCCTACGAGCAGTACTTC.